Presented here are 21 T cell receptor beta chains from one specimen sequenced in a study of blood T cell repertoires in COVID-19. Sequencing used immunoSEQ multiplex PCR; TCRdb keeps in-frame clones, though not all of them. This sample has nearly 200,000 clones, with approximately 87% found just once. Sequences were obtained from peripheral blood. The receptors derive from a woman between 65 and 79 years old with acute or convalescent COVID-19.

The table lists this clone with a few counts. The chain employs TRBV5-1 and TRBJ1-1, with D unclear. The germline V gene encodes CDR1 SGHRS and CDR2 YFSETQ. The CDR3 consists of 15 residues. Between the trimmed V and J ends, which lost 4 bases and 0 bases, there was a span of 13 bases. The CDR3: CASSLSGHMNTEAFF. The CDR3 coding sequence is TGCGCCAGCAGCCTTAGTGGGCACATGAACACTGAAGCTTTCTTT.

The chain recombines TRBV18 with TRBJ2-7; 7 nucleotides align to TRBD1. V dropped 6 bases and J dropped 5; count of bases not matched to a gene: 10. CDR3 length equals 14 residues. Germline values: CDR1 KGHSH, CDR2 LQKENI. CDR3 bases: TGTGCCAGCTCCCCCGACAGGGTCCCCAACGAGCAGTACTTC. Translated: CASSPDRVPNEQYF.

The V call is TRBV19, the J call TRBJ1-6, with D hard to call. Deletions cut 3 bases from V and 14 bases from J, with 20 bases between. Germline values: CDR1 LNHDA, CDR2 SQIVND (reference sequence). The CDR3 contains 15 residues. The chain's CDR3 is CASSISTAHPGSLHF. The CDR3 DNA reads as TGTGCCAGTAGTATCTCCACGGCCCACCCGGGATCCCTCCACTTT. Based on the CDR3 plus reference TRBV19 and TRBJ1-6, the full variable domain is DGGITQSPKYLFRKEGQNVTLSCEQNLNHDAMYWYRQDPGQGLRLIYYSQIVNDFQKGDIAEGYSVSREKKESFPLTVTSAQKNPTAFYLCASSISTAHPGSLHFGNGTRLTVT.

CDR3 protein: CASSGQGVTEAFF. CDR3 in DNA: TGTGCCAGCAGTGGACAGGGTGTGACTGAAGCTTTCTTT. The chain combines TRBV2 with TRBJ1-1, with 7 bases fitting TRBD1. Germline V gene data show CDR1 as SNHLY and CDR2 as FYNNEI. The CDR3 has 13 amino acids. The J segment lost 5 bases and the V segment lost 4 bases, leaving 4 bases of the junction unmatched. Full variable domain (remainder filled in from reference TRBV2 and TRBJ1-1): EPEVTQTPSHQVTQMGQEVILRCVPISNHLYFYWYRQILGQKVEFLVSFYNNEISEKSEIFDDQFSVERPDGSNFTLKIRSTKLEDSAMYFCASSGQGVTEAFFGQGTRLTVV.

The V call is TRBV6-2 or TRBV6-3, the J call TRBJ2-1, with TRBD2 as a possible D gene (6 bases). The CDR3 extends over 20 amino acids. V gave up 2 bases and J gave up 4 bases, with 27 bases separating them. Germline values: CDR1 MNHEY, CDR2 SVGEGT. Here the CDR3 reads CASSYGATRGKGRTYNEQFF. The DNA for the CDR3 is TGTGCCAGCAGTTACGGGGCTACGCGGGGAAAGGGTCGGACTTACAATGAGCAGTTCTTC.

This chain connects TRBV6-5 to TRBJ2-7; possibly TRBD1 for D (6 bases). V was shortened by 2 bases and J by 0 bases, with 8 bases between the two germline ends. From germline, CDR1 is MNHEY and CDR2 SVGAGI. The CDR3 is made up of 14 amino acids. The CDR3 is CASSYHRDSYEQYF. CDR3 in DNA: TGTGCCAGCAGTTACCACAGGGACTCCTACGAGCAGTACTTC.

The chain employs TRBV12-3 or TRBV12-4 and TRBJ1-1, with a possible D match to TRBD1 (5 bases). V shed 5 bases and J shed 4 bases, with 11 bases lying between them. There are 13 residues in the CDR3. In DNA, the CDR3 is TGTGCCAGCAGTCGGTGGGGGGGCACTGAAGCTTTCTTT. Protein sequence: CASSRWGGTEAFF.

The chain employs TRBV12-5 and TRBJ2-7, with 9 bases lining up with TRBD2. CDR3 length: 14 residues. CDR1 LGHNT and CDR2 FRNRAP come from the germline V gene. The ends lost 8 bases at V and 6 bases at J; junction bases unmatched: 11. CDR3 in amino acids: CASPPPGLAGEQYF. CDR3 nucleotides: TGTGCTAGTCCCCCGCCGGGACTAGCTGGCGAGCAGTACTTC.

J is TRBJ2-3 and V is TRBV28, with 8 positions matching TRBD1. Germline V gives CDR1 MDHEN, CDR2 SYDVKM. V lost 5 bases and J lost 4; bases outside the gene matches: 8. This CDR3 has 15 amino acids. The CDR3 loop is CASSPTGARADTQYF. In DNA form, the CDR3 reads TGTGCCAGCAGTCCGACAGGGGCACGGGCAGATACGCAGTATTTT.

V and J are TRBV5-4 and TRBJ2-3; 10 bases fit TRBD2. Per germline, CDR1 SGHNT and CDR2 YYREEE (reference sequence). Trimming removed 4 bases from V and 6 bases from J; junction bases left unmatched: 17. CDR3 length: 18 residues. Here the CDR3 reads CASSPAGRAGGPTDTQYF. The CDR3 nucleotides are TGTGCCAGCAGCCCCGCGGGGAGAGCGGGAGGGCCAACGGATACGCAGTATTTT.

J is TRBJ2-7 and V is TRBV7-8, with D perhaps matching TRBD1 (6 bases). Trimming took 6 bases from V and 3 from J, leaving 12 bases between them. This CDR3 region has 13 residues. Germline values: CDR1 SGHVS, CDR2 FQNEAQ. CDR3 sequence: CASSPDRHYEQYF. The DNA of the CDR3 is TGTGCCAGCAGTCCTGACAGGCACTACGAGCAGTACTTC.

Of note for this clone: Other nucleotide sequences from this sample produce the same CDR3. The V call is TRBV10-3, the J call TRBJ1-1; D might be TRBD1 (5 bases). The V and J ends lost 2 bases and 0 bases respectively, with 10 bases between them. Germline values: CDR1 ENHRY, CDR2 SYGVKD. The CDR3 loop spans 15 amino acids. The CDR3 protein is CAISEGQGMNTEAFF. The CDR3 DNA sequence: TGTGCCATCAGTGAGGGTCAGGGTATGAACACTGAAGCTTTCTTT.

Only one count was recorded for this clone. V and J are TRBV18 and TRBJ2-1; TRBD1 aligns across 9 bases. The CDR3 is 15 amino acids. V shed 3 bases and J 5 bases; nucleotides not matched to a gene: 5. The germline V gene encodes CDR1 KGHSH and CDR2 LQKENI. The DNA of the CDR3 is TGTGCCAGCTCACCGGGACAGGGTAGGGACAATGAGCAGTTCTTC. This codes for CASSPGQGRDNEQFF.

J is TRBJ1-1 and V is TRBV18; D is possibly TRBD1 (5 bases). Germline CDR1 is KGHSH and CDR2 is LQKENI. V was pared by 4 bases and J by 0 bases, with 15 bases between. This CDR3 spans 16 amino acids. The CDR3 region has the DNA TGTGCCAGCTCACTGGGGGGTGGCCCCATGAACACTGAAGCTTTCTTT. Residues: CASSLGGGPMNTEAFF.

V is TRBV11-2 and J is TRBJ1-4; D unresolved. Trimming took off 5 bases at V and 5 bases at J, with 15 bases between the two ends. Germline-derived CDR1 and CDR2 are SGHAT and FQNNGV. The CDR3 is made up of 15 amino acids. The CDR3, as DNA: TGTGCCAGCAGCCCCCTCCGACGCGGGAATGAAAAACTGTTTTTT. Protein product: CASSPLRRGNEKLFF.

The chain has TRBV29-1 and TRBJ1-1; D remains ambiguous. The CDR3 sequence is 10 residues long. V was trimmed by 7 bases and J by 1 base, leaving 4 bases between them. Germline assignment: CDR1 SQVTM and CDR2 ANQGSEA. CDR3 loop: CSAKNTEAFF. CDR3 bases: TGCAGCGCCAAGAACACTGAAGCTTTCTTT.

This sequence joins TRBV5-4 and TRBJ2-1; 7 nucleotides line up with TRBD1. Unmatched junction bases numbered 7, after V lost 1 base and J lost 3 bases. CDR1 SGHNT and CDR2 YYREEE come from the germline V gene (reference sequence). This CDR3 contains 16 residues. Here the CDR3 reads CASSLWVRDSYNEQFF. The CDR3 DNA reads TGTGCCAGCAGCTTGTGGGTCCGGGACAGCTACAATGAGCAGTTCTTC.

The V and J genes are TRBV10-1 and TRBJ2-7; TRBD2 is a possible D gene (5 bases). V gave up 0 bases and J gave up 5 bases, with 11 bases separating them. Germline values: CDR1 WNHNN, CDR2 SYGVQD (reference sequence). The CDR3 runs to 14 residues. CDR3 region: CASSESGGTHEQYF. In nucleotides, the CDR3 is TGCGCCAGCAGTGAGTCTGGAGGTACCCACGAGCAGTACTTC.

This chain uses TRBV11-2 with TRBJ1-4, with TRBD1 as a possible D gene (5 bases). This CDR3 is 13 amino acids long. Germline V gene data show CDR1 as SGHAT and CDR2 as FQNNGV. V was trimmed by 5 bases and J by 7 bases, leaving 11 bases between them. The CDR3, as DNA: TGTGCCAGCAGCGCCAGGAGGGGTGAAAAACTGTTTTTT. Translation gives CASSARRGEKLFF.

CDR3: CASREIGVETQYF. CDR3 DNA sequence: TGTGCCAGTAGGGAGATAGGAGTAGAAACCCAGTACTTC. The rearrangement joins TRBV19 to TRBJ2-5; D unclear. This CDR3 comprises 13 residues. Germline V gives CDR1 LNHDA, CDR2 SQIVND (reference sequence). Trimming shortened V by 6 bases and J by 8 bases, and 16 bases separated the two germline ends.

The V gene is TRBV7-2, the J gene TRBJ2-1, with no clear D. Trimming removed 2 bases from V and 7 bases from J, with 9 bases in between. This CDR3 spans 13 amino acids. Germline V CDR1 and CDR2: SGHTA, FQGNSA. CDR3: CASSLRSQNEQFF. The DNA for the CDR3 is TGTGCCAGCAGCTTACGATCACAAAATGAGCAGTTCTTC.